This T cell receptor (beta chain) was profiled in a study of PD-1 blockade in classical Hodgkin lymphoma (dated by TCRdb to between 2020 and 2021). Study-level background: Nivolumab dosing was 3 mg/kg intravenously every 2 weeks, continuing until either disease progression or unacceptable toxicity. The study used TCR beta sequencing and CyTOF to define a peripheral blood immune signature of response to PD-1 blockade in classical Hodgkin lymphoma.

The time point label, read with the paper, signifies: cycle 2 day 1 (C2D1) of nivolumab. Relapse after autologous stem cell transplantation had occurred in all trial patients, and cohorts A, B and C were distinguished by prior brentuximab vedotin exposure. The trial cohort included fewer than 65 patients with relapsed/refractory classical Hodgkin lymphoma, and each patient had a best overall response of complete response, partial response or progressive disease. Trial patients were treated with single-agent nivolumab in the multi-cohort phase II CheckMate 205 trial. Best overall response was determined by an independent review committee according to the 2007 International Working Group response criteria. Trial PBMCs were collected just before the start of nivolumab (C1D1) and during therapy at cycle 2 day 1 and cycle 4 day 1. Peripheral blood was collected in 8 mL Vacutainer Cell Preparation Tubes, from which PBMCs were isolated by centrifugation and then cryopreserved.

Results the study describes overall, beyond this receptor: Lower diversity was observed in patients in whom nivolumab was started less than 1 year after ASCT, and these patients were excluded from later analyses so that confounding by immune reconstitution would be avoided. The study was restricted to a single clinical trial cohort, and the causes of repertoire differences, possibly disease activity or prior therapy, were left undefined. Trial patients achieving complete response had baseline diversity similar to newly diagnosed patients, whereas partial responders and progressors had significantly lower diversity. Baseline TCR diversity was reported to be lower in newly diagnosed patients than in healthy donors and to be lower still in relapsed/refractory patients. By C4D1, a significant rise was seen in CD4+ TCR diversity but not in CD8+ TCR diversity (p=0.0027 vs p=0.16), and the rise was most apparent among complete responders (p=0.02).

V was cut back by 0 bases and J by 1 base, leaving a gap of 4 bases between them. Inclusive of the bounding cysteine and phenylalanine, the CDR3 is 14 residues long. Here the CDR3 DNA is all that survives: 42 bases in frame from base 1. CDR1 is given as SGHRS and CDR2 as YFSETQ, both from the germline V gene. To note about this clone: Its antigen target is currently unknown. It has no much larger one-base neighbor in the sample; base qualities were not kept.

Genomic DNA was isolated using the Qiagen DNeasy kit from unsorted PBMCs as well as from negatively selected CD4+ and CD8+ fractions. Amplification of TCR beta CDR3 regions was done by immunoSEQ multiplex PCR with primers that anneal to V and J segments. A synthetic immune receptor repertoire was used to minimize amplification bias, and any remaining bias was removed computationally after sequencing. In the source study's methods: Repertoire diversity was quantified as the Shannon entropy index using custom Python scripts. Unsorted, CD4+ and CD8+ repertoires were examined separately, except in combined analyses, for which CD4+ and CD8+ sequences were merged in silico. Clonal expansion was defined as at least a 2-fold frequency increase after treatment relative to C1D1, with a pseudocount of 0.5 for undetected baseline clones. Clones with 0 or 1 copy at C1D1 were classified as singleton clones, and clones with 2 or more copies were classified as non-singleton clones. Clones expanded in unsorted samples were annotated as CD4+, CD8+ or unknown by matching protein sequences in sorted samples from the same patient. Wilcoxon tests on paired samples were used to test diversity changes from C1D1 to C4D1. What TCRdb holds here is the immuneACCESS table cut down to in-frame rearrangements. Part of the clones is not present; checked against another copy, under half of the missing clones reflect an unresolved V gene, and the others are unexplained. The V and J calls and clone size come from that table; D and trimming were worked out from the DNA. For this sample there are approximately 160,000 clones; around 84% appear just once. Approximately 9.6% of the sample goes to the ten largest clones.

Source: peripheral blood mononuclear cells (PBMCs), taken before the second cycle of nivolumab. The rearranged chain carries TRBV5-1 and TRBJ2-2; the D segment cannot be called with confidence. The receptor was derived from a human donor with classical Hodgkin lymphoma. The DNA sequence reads TGCGCCAGCAGCTTGGAAGGGAACACCGGGGAGCTGTTTTTT. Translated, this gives CASSLEGNTGELFF. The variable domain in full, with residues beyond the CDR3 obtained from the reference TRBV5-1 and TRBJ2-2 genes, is KAGVTQTPRYLIKTRGQQVTLSCSPISGHRSVSWYQQTPGQGLQFLFEYFSETQRNKGNFPGRFSGRQFSNSRSEMNVSTLELGDSALYLCASSLEGNTGELFFGEGSRLTVL.